A single sample is the source of the 17 T cell receptor beta chains below, sequenced in a study of T cell responses to AZD1222 COVID-19 vaccine (dated by TCRdb to 2020 to 2023). Library method: the immunoSEQ multiplex PCR assay. TCRdb retrieved this table from immuneACCESS and kept in-frame rearrangements only. Not all clones are present; in checked studies, unresolved V genes account for under half, and no reason is known for the remainder. This sample holds about 130,000 clones; roughly nine tenths were observed only once. The ten largest clones capture 1.5% to 2% of the sample. The sample's time point label, decoded: baseline before first vaccination. The input for sequencing was peripheral blood, taken on day 0 of AZD1222 vaccination. The receptors were gathered from an adult in good health.

The chain has TRBV5-1 and TRBJ1-1, with TRBD1 identical over 9 bases. Germline V gives CDR1 SGHRS, CDR2 YFSETQ. V lost 5 bases, J lost 4 bases, and 9 bases stayed unmatched. This CDR3 comprises 15 residues. The CDR3 sequence: CASSHPWDRATEAFF. CDR3 nucleotide sequence: TGCGCCAGCAGTCACCCCTGGGACAGGGCCACTGAAGCTTTCTTT.

Written as DNA, the CDR3 is TGCGCCAGCAGTCCCCACTATGGCTACACCTTC. It is translated as CASSPHYGYTF. J is TRBJ1-2 and V is TRBV10-2; D gene ambiguous. The V gene's germline CDR1 is WSHSY and CDR2 SAAADI. The ends were cut back, 5 bases at V and 3 bases at J, with 4 bases in the middle. The CDR3 is 11 residues long.

This chain links TRBV3-1 (or the pseudogene TRBV3-2) with TRBJ2-2; 10 nucleotides match TRBD1. The CDR3 runs to 16 residues. Trimming cost V 2 bases and J 5 bases; bases outside gene matches: 5. Germline V CDR1 and CDR2: LGHDT, YNNKEL (reference sequence). The CDR3: CASSQPTGQGTGELFF. The CDR3 nucleotides read TGTGCCAGCAGCCAACCAACGGGACAGGGGACCGGGGAGCTGTTTTTT.

This chain uses TRBV13 with TRBJ2-7; perhaps TRBD2 as D (6 bases). Trimming stripped 9 bases from V and 0 bases from J, with 15 bases between. Germline V gene lookup returns CDR1 PRHDT and CDR2 FYEKMQ (reference sequence). The CDR3 is 14 residues long. The CDR3 loop reads CASTNRGSSYEQYF. The CDR3, as DNA: TGTGCCAGTACGAACCGGGGGAGCTCCTACGAGCAGTACTTC.

This rearrangement joins TRBV7-9 to TRBJ1-5; TRBD1 might be the D (6 bases). Germline CDR1 SEHNR, CDR2 FQNEAQ (reference sequence). This CDR3 has 14 amino acids. The V end lost 3 bases, the J end lost 6 bases, and 12 bases lay between the germline ends. The CDR3 protein is CASSFGGAVQPQHF. CDR3 sequence (DNA): TGTGCCAGCAGCTTCGGGGGCGCGGTTCAGCCCCAGCATTTT.

This chain connects TRBV25-1 to TRBJ2-1; D unclear. Trimming shortened V by 2 bases and J by 8 bases, and 7 bases separated the two germline ends. The CDR3 runs to 12 residues. In germline, CDR1 is MGHDK, CDR2 SYGVNS. The CDR3 DNA is TGTGCCAGCAGTGAAATGGGGTATGAGCAGTTCTTC. It specifies CASSEMGYEQFF.

The chain recombines TRBV23-1 with TRBJ1-5; TRBD1 is a possible D gene (5 bases). TRBV23-1 is marked as an open reading frame, function uncertain. This CDR3 comprises 14 residues. Trimming shortened V by 7 bases and J by 7 bases, and 17 bases separated the two germline ends. DNA of the CDR3: TGCGCCAGCACCCGACTGGGGGTGTCGCAGCCCCAGCATTTT. Translated, it gives CASTRLGVSQPQHF.

The V call is TRBV5-1, the J call TRBJ1-2; D call uncertain. The CDR3 length is 15 residues. Germline V gene lookup returns CDR1 SGHRS and CDR2 YFSETQ. Deletions cut 0 bases from V and 0 bases from J, with 9 bases between. CDR3 bases: TGCGCCAGCAGCTTGGACGGACTTGCTAACTATGGCTACACCTTC. The encoded protein is CASSLDGLANYGYTF.

The rearrangement links TRBV7-2 to TRBJ2-1; D uncertain. Per the germline V gene, CDR1 is SGHTA and CDR2 is FQGNSA. Trimming took off 2 bases at V and 0 bases at J, with 5 bases between the two ends. The CDR3 runs 14 residues. The CDR3 coding sequence is TGTGCCAGCAGCTTAAGCAACTCCTACAATGAGCAGTTCTTC. Protein: CASSLSNSYNEQFF. Supplemented by reference TRBV7-2 and TRBJ2-1, the full variable domain reads GAGVSQSPSNKVTEKGKDVELRCDPISGHTALYWYRQSLGQGLEFLIYFQGNSAPDKSGLPSDRFSAERTGGSVSTLTIQRTQQEDSAVYLCASSLSNSYNEQFFGPGTRLTVL.

The chain links TRBV7-3 to TRBJ2-5; 10 bases agree with TRBD2. Germline trimming cut 5 bases from V and 4 bases from J; bases unmatched to any gene: 10. Germline values: CDR1 SGHTA, CDR2 FQGTGA. The CDR3 consists of 16 residues. The DNA of the CDR3 is TGTGCCAGCAGCCCCCAGGCTAGCGGGAGTGCAGAGACCCAGTACTTC. Translated, it gives CASSPQASGSAETQYF.

The chain couples TRBV7-9 to TRBJ2-7; D is unresolved. Deletions cut 0 bases from V and 4 bases from J, with 7 bases between. Germline V gene data show CDR1 as SEHNR and CDR2 as FQNEAQ (reference sequence). The CDR3 has 13 amino acids. The CDR3 loop reads CASSLAKGYEQYF. CDR3 nucleotides: TGTGCCAGCAGCTTAGCGAAAGGGTACGAGCAGTACTTC.

The DNA for the CDR3 is TGTGCCAGCAGTTTGCTATTTTCGGGGCTAGCGGGAGAGAACGAGCAGTACTTC. The encoded protein is CASSLLFSGLAGENEQYF. V and J are TRBV28 and TRBJ2-7, with 10 bases identical to TRBD2. Germline CDR1 MDHEN, CDR2 SYDVKM. The length of the CDR3 is 18 residues. After removal of 3 bases from V and 5 bases from J, the junction contained 16 bases not matched to a gene.

This clone is a singleton in its sample. The CDR3: CASRLAGGGNNEQFF. CDR3 coding DNA: TGTGCCAGCAGACTAGCCGGGGGGGGAAACAATGAGCAGTTCTTC. V is TRBV27 and J is TRBJ2-1; 8 bases agree with TRBD2. Trimming cost V 6 bases and J 5 bases; bases outside gene matches: 9. Germline V gene lookup returns CDR1 MNHEY and CDR2 SMNVEV (reference sequence). The CDR3 contains 15 residues.

This clone occurred a few times. This chain joins TRBV30 and TRBJ1-5; D gene unclear. The V gene lost 5 bases and the J gene lost 0 bases, with 8 bases spanning the gap. Germline V gene sequence: CDR1 GTSNPN, CDR2 SVGIG (reference sequence). This CDR3 is 13 amino acids long. The CDR3 spells CAWGSFSNQPQHF. For the CDR3, the DNA is TGTGCCTGGGGGAGTTTTAGCAATCAGCCCCAGCATTTT.

CDR3 sequence (DNA): TGTGCCAGTAACCCCAATCCCTATCGCTACGAGCAGTACTTC. Protein product: CASNPNPYRYEQYF. This sequence joins TRBV19 and TRBJ2-7; D remains unclear. CDR1 is LNHDA and CDR2 is SQIVND in the germline V gene (reference sequence). The CDR3 totals 14 residues. Trimming shortened V by 7 bases and J by 3 bases, and 16 bases separated the two germline ends.

The V and J genes are TRBV12-3 or TRBV12-4 and TRBJ2-7; weak D call: TRBD2 (6 bases). The V and J ends lost 5 bases and 3 bases respectively, with 11 bases between them. This CDR3 has 13 residues. CDR3 DNA: TGTGCCAGCAGTCCCGGGGGAGTCTACGAGCAGTACTTC. This codes for CASSPGGVYEQYF.

The chain has TRBV11-2 and TRBJ2-2, with D possibly matching TRBD1 (6 bases). The germline V gene encodes CDR1 SGHAT and CDR2 FQNNGV. This CDR3 spans 17 amino acids. V lost 4 bases and J lost 4, with 19 bases in between. The CDR3 spells CASSSAFGGAGTGELFF. CDR3 nucleotides: TGTGCCAGCAGCTCAGCGTTTGGGGGCGCGGGCACCGGGGAGCTGTTTTTT.